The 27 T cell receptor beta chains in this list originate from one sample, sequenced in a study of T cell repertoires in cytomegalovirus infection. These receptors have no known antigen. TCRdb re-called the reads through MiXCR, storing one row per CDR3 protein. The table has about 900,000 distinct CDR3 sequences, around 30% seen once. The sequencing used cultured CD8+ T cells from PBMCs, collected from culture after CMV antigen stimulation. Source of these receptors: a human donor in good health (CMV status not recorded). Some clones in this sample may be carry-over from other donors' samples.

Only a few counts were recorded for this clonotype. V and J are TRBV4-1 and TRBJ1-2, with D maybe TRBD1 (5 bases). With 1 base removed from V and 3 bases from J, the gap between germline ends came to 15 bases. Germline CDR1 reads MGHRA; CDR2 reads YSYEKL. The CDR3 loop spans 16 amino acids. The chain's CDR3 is CASSQAPDGDDYGYTF. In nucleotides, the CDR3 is TGCGCCAGCAGCCAAGCTCCGGACGGGGACGACTATGGCTACACCTTC.

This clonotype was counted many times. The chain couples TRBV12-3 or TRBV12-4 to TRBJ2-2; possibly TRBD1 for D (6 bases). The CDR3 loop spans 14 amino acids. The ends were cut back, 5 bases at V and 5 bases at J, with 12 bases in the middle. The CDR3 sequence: CASSPTGPTGELFF. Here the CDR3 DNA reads TGTGCCAGCAGTCCGACAGGCCCAACCGGGGAGCTGTTTTTT.

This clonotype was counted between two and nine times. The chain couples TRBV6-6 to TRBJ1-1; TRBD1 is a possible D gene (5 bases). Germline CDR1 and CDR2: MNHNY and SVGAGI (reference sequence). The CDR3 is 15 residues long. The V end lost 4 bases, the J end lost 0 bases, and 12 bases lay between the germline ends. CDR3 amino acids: CASSSFDSLNTEAFF. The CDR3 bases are TGTGCCAGCAGTTCATTTGACAGTCTGAACACTGAAGCTTTCTTT.

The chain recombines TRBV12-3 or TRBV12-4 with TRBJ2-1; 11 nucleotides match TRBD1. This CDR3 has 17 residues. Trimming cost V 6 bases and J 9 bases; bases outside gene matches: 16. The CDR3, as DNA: TGTGCCAGCAGACCACCTAGGACAGGGGGCCTCATGGGTGAGCAGTTCTTC. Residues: CASRPPRTGGLMGEQFF.

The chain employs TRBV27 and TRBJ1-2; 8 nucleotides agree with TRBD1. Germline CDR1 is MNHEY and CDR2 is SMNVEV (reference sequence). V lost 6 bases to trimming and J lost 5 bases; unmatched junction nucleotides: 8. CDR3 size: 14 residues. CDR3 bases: TGTGCCAGCAGGCTACAGGGGGTACTTTATGGCTACACCTTC. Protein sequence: CASRLQGVLYGYTF.

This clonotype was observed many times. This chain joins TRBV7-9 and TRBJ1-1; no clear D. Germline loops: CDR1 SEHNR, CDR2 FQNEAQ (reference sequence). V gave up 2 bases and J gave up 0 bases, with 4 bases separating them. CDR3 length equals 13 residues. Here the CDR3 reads CASSLRLNTEAFF. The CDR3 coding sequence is TGTGCCAGCAGCTTAAGGTTGAACACTGAAGCTTTCTTT.

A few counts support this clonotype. This CDR3 is CASAPQLAHTGELFF. As DNA, the CDR3 is TGTGCCAGCGCACCCCAATTAGCACACACCGGGGAGCTGTTTTTT. The chain combines TRBV11-2 with TRBJ2-2; D call uncertain. Trimming left V 8 bases short and J 3 bases short, with 16 bases between. The CDR3 runs 15 residues. CDR1 is SGHAT and CDR2 is FQNNGV in the germline V gene.

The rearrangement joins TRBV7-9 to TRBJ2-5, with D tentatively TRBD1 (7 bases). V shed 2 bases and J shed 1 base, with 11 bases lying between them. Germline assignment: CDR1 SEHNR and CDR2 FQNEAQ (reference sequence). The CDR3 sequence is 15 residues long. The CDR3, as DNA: TGTGCCAGCAGCTTAAGGAGGGGGCGCCAAGAGACCCAGTACTTC. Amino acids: CASSLRRGRQETQYF.

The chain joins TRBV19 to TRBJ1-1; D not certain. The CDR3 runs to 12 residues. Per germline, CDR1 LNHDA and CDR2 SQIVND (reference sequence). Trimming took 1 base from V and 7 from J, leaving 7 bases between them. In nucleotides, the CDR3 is TGTGCCAGTAGTATAGGATCCATTGAAGCTTTCTTT. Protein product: CASSIGSIEAFF.

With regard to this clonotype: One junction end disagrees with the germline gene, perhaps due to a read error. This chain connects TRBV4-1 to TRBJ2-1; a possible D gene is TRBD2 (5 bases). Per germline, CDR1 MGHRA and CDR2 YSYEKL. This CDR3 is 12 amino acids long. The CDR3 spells CASGQEKLEQFF. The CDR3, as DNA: TGTGCCAGCGGCCAAGAAAAGCTCGAGCAGTTCTTC.

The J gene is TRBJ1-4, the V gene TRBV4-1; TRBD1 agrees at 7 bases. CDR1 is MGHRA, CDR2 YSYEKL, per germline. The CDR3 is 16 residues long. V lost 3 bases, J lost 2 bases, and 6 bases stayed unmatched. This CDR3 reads CASSHPLTGTNEKLFF. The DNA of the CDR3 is TGCGCCAGCAGCCATCCCTTGACAGGGACTAATGAAAAACTGTTTTTT.

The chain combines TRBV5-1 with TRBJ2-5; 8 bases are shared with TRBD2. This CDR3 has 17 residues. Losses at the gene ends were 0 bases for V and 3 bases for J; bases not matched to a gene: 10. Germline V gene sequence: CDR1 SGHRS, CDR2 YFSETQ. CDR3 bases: TGCGCCAGCAGCTTGGGGTCGGGAGGGCGAATCGAAGAGACCCAGTACTTC. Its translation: CASSLGSGGRIEETQYF. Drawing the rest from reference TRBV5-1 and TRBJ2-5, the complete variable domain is KAGVTQTPRYLIKTRGQQVTLSCSPISGHRSVSWYQQTPGQGLQFLFEYFSETQRNKGNFPGRFSGRQFSNSRSEMNVSTLELGDSALYLCASSLGSGGRIEETQYFGPGTRLLVL.

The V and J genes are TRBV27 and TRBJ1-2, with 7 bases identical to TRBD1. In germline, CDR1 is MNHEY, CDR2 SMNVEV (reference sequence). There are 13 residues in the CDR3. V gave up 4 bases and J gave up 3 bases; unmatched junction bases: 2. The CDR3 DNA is TGTGCCAGCAGTTCAGGGGGTGACTATGGCTACACCTTC. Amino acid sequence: CASSSGGDYGYTF.

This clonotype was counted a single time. The CDR3 loop reads CASGIGGQERYV. The CDR3 bases are TGTGCCAGCGGGATAGGGGGTCAAGAGCGGTACGTC. The chain links TRBV7-6 to TRBJ2-7; a possible D gene is TRBD1 (6 bases). The CDR3 length is 12 residues. Germline assignment: CDR1 SGHVS and CDR2 FNYEAQ.

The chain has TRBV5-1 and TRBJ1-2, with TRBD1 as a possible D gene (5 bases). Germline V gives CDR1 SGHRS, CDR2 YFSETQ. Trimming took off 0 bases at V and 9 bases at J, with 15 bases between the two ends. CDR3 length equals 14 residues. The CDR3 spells CASSLETGSRRYTF. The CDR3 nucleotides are TGCGCCAGCAGCTTGGAAACAGGCTCACGGCGCTACACCTTC.

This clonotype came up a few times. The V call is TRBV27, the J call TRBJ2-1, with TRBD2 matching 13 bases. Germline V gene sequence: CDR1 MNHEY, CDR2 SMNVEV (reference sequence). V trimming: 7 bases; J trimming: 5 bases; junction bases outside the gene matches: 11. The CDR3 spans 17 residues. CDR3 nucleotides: TGTGCCAGCAACGACCAGGGACTAGCGGGGCCCCACAATGAGCAGTTCTTC. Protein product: CASNDQGLAGPHNEQFF.

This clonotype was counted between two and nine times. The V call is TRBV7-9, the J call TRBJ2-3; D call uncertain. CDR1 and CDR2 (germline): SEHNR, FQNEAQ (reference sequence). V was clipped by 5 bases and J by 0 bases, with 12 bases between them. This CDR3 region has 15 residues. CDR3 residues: CASSLPFSSTDTQYF. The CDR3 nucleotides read TGTGCCAGCAGCCTACCTTTCAGCAGCACAGATACGCAGTATTTT.

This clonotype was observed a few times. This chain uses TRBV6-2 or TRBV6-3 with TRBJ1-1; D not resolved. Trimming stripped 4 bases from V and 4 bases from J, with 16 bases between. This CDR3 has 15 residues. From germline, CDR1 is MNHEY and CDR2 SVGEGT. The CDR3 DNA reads TGTGCCAGCAGTTGGCTGGACGCGGGCGGCACTGAAGCTTTCTTT. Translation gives CASSWLDAGGTEAFF.

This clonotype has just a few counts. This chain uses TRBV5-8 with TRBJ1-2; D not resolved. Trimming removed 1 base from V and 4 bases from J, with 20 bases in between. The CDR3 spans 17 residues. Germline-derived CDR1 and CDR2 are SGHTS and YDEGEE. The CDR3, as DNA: TGTGCCAGCAGCTTGAATGCGGGCGGCAGGTGGCCCTATGGCTACACCTTC. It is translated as CASSLNAGGRWPYGYTF.

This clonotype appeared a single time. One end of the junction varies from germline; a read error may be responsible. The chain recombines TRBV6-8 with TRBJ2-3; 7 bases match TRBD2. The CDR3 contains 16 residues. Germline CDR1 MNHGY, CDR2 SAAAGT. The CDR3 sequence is CVSRAGPEPSTDTQYF. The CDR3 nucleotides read TGTGTCAGCAGAGCGGGACCGGAACCTAGCACAGATACGCAGTATTTT.

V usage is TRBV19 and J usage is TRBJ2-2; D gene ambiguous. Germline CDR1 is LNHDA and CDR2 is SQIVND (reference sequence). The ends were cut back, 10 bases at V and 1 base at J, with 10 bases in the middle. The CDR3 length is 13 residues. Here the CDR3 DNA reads TGTGCCATGCAGGAGTTGAACACCGGGGAGCTGTTTTTT. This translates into CAMQELNTGELFF.

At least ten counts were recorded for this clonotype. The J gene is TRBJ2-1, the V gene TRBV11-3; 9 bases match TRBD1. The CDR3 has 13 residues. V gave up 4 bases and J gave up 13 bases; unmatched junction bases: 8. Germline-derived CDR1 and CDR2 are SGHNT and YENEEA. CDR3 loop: CASSSGQGDLQFF. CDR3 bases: TGTGCCAGCAGCTCGGGACAGGGAGATCTACAGTTCTTC.

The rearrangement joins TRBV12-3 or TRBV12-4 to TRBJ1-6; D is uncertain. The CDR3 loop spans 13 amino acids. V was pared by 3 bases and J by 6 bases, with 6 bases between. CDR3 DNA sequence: TGTGCCAGCAGTTTCCGAAGTAATTCACCCCTCCACTTT. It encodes CASSFRSNSPLHF.

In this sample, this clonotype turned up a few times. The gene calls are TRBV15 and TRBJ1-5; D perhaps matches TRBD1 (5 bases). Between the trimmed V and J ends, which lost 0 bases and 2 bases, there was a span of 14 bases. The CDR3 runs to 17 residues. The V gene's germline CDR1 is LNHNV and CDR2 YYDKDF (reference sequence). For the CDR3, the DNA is TGTGCCACCAGCAGAGATTATGCAGGGTGGGGCAATCAGCCCCAGCATTTT. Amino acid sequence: CATSRDYAGWGNQPQHF.

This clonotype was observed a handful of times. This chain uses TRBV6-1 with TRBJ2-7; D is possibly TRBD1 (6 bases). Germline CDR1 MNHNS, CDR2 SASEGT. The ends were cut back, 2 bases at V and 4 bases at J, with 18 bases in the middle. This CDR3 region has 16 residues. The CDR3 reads CASSERGRQGTYEQYV. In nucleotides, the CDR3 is TGTGCCAGCAGTGAAAGGGGACGGCAGGGGACATACGAGCAGTACGTC.

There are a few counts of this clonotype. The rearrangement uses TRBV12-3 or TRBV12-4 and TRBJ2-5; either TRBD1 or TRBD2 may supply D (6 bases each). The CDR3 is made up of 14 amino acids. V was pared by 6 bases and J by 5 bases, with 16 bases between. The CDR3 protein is CASRPIGGGETQYF. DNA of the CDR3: TGTGCCAGCAGGCCCATCGGGGGCGGGGAGACCCAGTACTTC.

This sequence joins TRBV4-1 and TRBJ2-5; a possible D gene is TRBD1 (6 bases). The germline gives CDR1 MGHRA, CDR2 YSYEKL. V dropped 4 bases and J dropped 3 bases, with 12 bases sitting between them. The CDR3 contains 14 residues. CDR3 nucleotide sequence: TGCGCCAGCAGCCTAGGGGGTAGCGAAGAGACCCAGTACTTC. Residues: CASSLGGSEETQYF.